These 24 T cell receptor beta chains share one sample of origin, sequenced in a study of shared clonotypes between healthy human individuals. TCRdb's table, derived via immunoSEQ multiplex PCR, lists solely in-frame clones and lacks some. In the table there are 470,000 or so clones, roughly 80% of which are singletons. The sample consisted of PBMCs. These receptors all stem from a woman aged 40 to 50 in good health. Some clones in this sample may be carry-over from other donors' samples.

The rearrangement links TRBV19 to TRBJ1-2, with D tentatively TRBD1 (5 bases). This CDR3 has 15 residues. From germline, CDR1 is LNHDA and CDR2 SQIVND (reference sequence). V was trimmed by 3 bases and J by 0 bases, leaving 11 bases between them. CDR3 DNA sequence: TGTGCCAGTAGTATCCGAGGGGCTTCTAACTATGGCTACACCTTC. The encoded protein is CASSIRGASNYGYTF.

The V and J genes are TRBV10-3 and TRBJ2-3; TRBD2 aligns across 12 bases. J was trimmed by 6 bases and V by 5 bases; bases with no gene match: 6. The CDR3 is 15 residues long. In germline, CDR1 is ENHRY, CDR2 SYGVKD. The CDR3 DNA reads as TGTGCCATCAGTCGACTAGCGGGAGAGGGTGATACGCAGTATTTT. This translates into CAISRLAGEGDTQYF.

This rearrangement joins TRBV7-9 to TRBJ1-3; D is undetermined. This CDR3 is built from 13 residues. V dropped 3 bases and J dropped 7 bases, with 10 bases sitting between them. Germline V gene sequence: CDR1 SEHNR, CDR2 FQNEAQ (reference sequence). DNA of the CDR3: TGTGCCAGCAGCTTGTCAGGAAGTAACACCATATATTTT. This sequence encodes CASSLSGSNTIYF.

The genes are TRBV25-1 and TRBJ2-5; 13 nucleotides agree with TRBD2. CDR1 MGHDK and CDR2 SYGVNS come from the germline V gene. CDR3 length: 14 residues. The V and J ends lost 2 bases and 6 bases, in that order; junction bases with no gene match: 0. CDR3 sequence (DNA): TGTGCCAGCAGTGAAGGGACTAGCGGGAAGACCCAGTACTTC. Encoded protein: CASSEGTSGKTQYF.

The V and J genes are TRBV5-4 and TRBJ2-1; D gene unclear. CDR1 and CDR2 from the germline V gene are SGHNT and YYREEE (reference sequence). Trimming pared 1 base from V and 4 bases from J, leaving 9 bases between. The CDR3 has 14 amino acids. The CDR3 region is CASSLRVGYNEQFF. As DNA, the CDR3 is TGTGCCAGCAGCTTGCGAGTGGGTTACAATGAGCAGTTCTTC.

This clone was seen a handful of times. The V gene is TRBV2, the J gene TRBJ2-7, with a weak D call TRBD2 (5 bases). Germline V CDR1 and CDR2: SNHLY, FYNNEI. Trimming left V 8 bases short and J 7 bases short, with 18 bases between. The CDR3 has 13 residues. This CDR3 reads CASRDVGVREQYF. The DNA for the CDR3 is TGTGCCAGCCGGGATGTGGGAGTGAGGGAGCAGTACTTC.

To note about this clone: The likely explanation is a read error, given a far larger clone one base away. V usage is TRBV5-1 and J usage is TRBJ2-5, with D unresolved. The DNA end is a closer match to TRBJ2-7, so the J assignment may be wrong. CDR1 SGHRS and CDR2 YFSETQ come from the germline V gene. The CDR3 is 13 amino acids. CDR3 amino acids: CASNAGSTYEQYF. CDR3 nucleotide sequence: TGCGCCAGCAACGCTGGATCCACCTACGAGCAGTACTTC.

The chain joins TRBV30 to TRBJ1-3; D gene uncertain. V lost 5 bases, J lost 1 base, and 6 bases lay in between. Per germline, CDR1 GTSNPN and CDR2 SVGIG (reference sequence). This CDR3 spans 12 amino acids. CDR3 protein: CAWASSGNTIYF. As DNA, the CDR3 is TGTGCCTGGGCCTCATCTGGAAACACCATATATTTT. The full variable domain, its missing parts supplied by reference TRBV30 and TRBJ1-3, is SQTIHQWPATLVQPVGSPLSLECTVEGTSNPNLYWYRQAAGRGLQLLFYSVGIGQISSEVPQNLSASRPQDRQFILSSKKLLLSDSGFYLCAWASSGNTIYFGEGSWLTVV.

The J gene is TRBJ2-1, the V gene TRBV6-6; 11 nucleotides agree with TRBD1. CDR1 is MNHNY and CDR2 is SVGAGI in the germline V gene (reference sequence). V shed 5 bases and J 2 bases; nucleotides not matched to a gene: 5. This CDR3 comprises 16 residues. The CDR3 is CASSAGTGGTYNEQFF. CDR3 DNA sequence: TGTGCCAGCAGTGCCGGGACAGGGGGTACCTACAATGAGCAGTTCTTC.

The V and J genes are TRBV30 and TRBJ2-7; 8 nucleotides match TRBD1. The J segment lost 2 bases and the V segment lost 4 bases, leaving 7 bases of the junction unmatched. The CDR3 is 14 amino acids. Germline lookup yields CDR1 GTSNPN and CDR2 SVGIG (reference sequence). Here the CDR3 DNA reads TGTGCCTGGAAACCCGGGACAGGAACCTACGAGCAGTACTTC. This codes for CAWKPGTGTYEQYF.

The chain joins TRBV7-6 to TRBJ1-2; 10 bases agree with TRBD1. Germline V gives CDR1 SGHVS, CDR2 FNYEAQ. V shed 5 bases, J shed 7 bases, and the junction held 4 bases outside the gene matches. The length of the CDR3 is 13 residues. CDR3 bases: TGTGCCAGCAGCCGACAGGGGGCTCCTGGCTACACCTTC. Residues: CASSRQGAPGYTF.

There are a few counts of this clone. CDR3 region: CASSLDSLAEQFF. CDR3 nucleotides: TGTGCCAGCAGCTTAGATTCCCTAGCGGAGCAGTTCTTC. This rearrangement joins TRBV11-2 to TRBJ2-1, with a possible D match to TRBD2 (6 bases). The length of the CDR3 is 13 residues. V was cut by 0 bases and J by 10 bases, with 10 bases left in between. Germline V gene data show CDR1 as SGHAT and CDR2 as FQNNGV.

The chain joins TRBV6-6 to TRBJ2-7; D may correspond to TRBD1 or TRBD2 (5 bases each). V lost 0 bases to trimming and J lost 7 bases, with 13 bases between them. The CDR3 spans 14 residues. The V gene's germline CDR1 is MNHNY and CDR2 SVGAGI (reference sequence). CDR3 DNA sequence: TGTGCCAGCAGTTACTCCGGAGTGGGGGATGAGCAGTACTTC. Amino acid sequence: CASSYSGVGDEQYF.

The chain has TRBV7-8 and TRBJ2-7; the D gene is possibly TRBD1 (6 bases). This CDR3 has 14 residues. V gave up 0 bases and J gave up 3 bases, with 9 bases separating them. Per germline, CDR1 SGHVS and CDR2 FQNEAQ. For the CDR3, the DNA is TGTGCCAGCAGCTTAGCCTTACAGGGCTACGAGCAGTACTTC. Translation gives CASSLALQGYEQYF.

This chain joins TRBV30 and TRBJ2-3; D call uncertain. With 4 bases removed from V and 2 bases from J, the gap between germline ends came to 7 bases. The CDR3 length is 12 residues. The germline gives CDR1 GTSNPN, CDR2 SVGIG (reference sequence). CDR3 in amino acids: CAWTASTDTQYF. The CDR3 DNA reads TGTGCCTGGACGGCATCCACAGATACGCAGTATTTT. Based on the CDR3 plus reference TRBV30 and TRBJ2-3, the full variable domain is SQTIHQWPATLVQPVGSPLSLECTVEGTSNPNLYWYRQAAGRGLQLLFYSVGIGQISSEVPQNLSASRPQDRQFILSSKKLLLSDSGFYLCAWTASTDTQYFGPGTRLTVL.

The V and J genes are TRBV11-2 and TRBJ2-2; TRBD1 agrees at 9 bases. The CDR3 length is 16 residues. CDR1 SGHAT and CDR2 FQNNGV come from the germline V gene. Unmatched junction bases numbered 8, after V lost 5 bases and J lost 4 bases. CDR3 nucleotides: TGTGCCAGCAGCCAGCGCTCGGACAGGGGCACCGGGGAGCTGTTTTTT. This codes for CASSQRSDRGTGELFF.

Comments on this clone: The sample contains more than one DNA sequence encoding this CDR3. The CDR3 coding sequence is TGTGCCAGCTCACCGGGACTGCAAGAGACCCAGTACTTC. Its protein is CASSPGLQETQYF. V is TRBV18 and J is TRBJ2-5; tentatively, D is TRBD2 (6 bases). The CDR3 length is 13 residues. V was pared by 3 bases and J by 2 bases, with 7 bases between. Germline V gene sequence: CDR1 KGHSH, CDR2 LQKENI.

The chain couples TRBV7-2 to TRBJ2-7, with 12 bases lining up with TRBD2. CDR3 length: 16 amino acids. The germline V gene encodes CDR1 SGHTA and CDR2 FQGNSA. Losses at the gene ends were 5 bases for V and 3 bases for J; bases not matched to a gene: 8. In DNA form, the CDR3 reads TGTGCCAGCAGCGCAAAGGGACTAGCGGGCTTCTACGAGCAGTACTTC. This sequence encodes CASSAKGLAGFYEQYF.

This clone was picked up one time. The V call is TRBV7-9, the J call TRBJ1-1; a weak D match, TRBD1 (5 bases). Between the trimmed V and J ends, which lost 1 base and 4 bases, there was a span of 13 bases. Germline lookup yields CDR1 SEHNR and CDR2 FQNEAQ (reference sequence). This CDR3 comprises 15 residues. CDR3 amino acids: CASSLEAGSLTEAFF. The DNA for the CDR3 is TGTGCCAGCAGCTTAGAGGCAGGGTCCCTCACTGAAGCTTTCTTT.

The chain recombines TRBV7-9 with TRBJ1-1, with 7 bases aligning to TRBD1. Trimming cost V 0 bases and J 5 bases; bases outside gene matches: 3. From germline, CDR1 is SEHNR and CDR2 FQNEAQ (reference sequence). The length of the CDR3 is 14 residues. The CDR3 sequence: CASSLARQGTEAFF. The CDR3 nucleotides read TGTGCCAGCAGCTTAGCGCGACAGGGAACTGAAGCTTTCTTT. The full variable domain, rest sourced from reference TRBV7-9 and TRBJ1-1, is DTGVSQNPRHKITKRGQNVTFRCDPISEHNRLYWYRQTLGQGPEFLTYFQNEAQLEKSRLLSDRFSAERPKGSFSTLEIQRTEQGDSAMYLCASSLARQGTEAFFGQGTRLTVV.

With respect to this clone: A far larger clone is off by one base, so a read error is likely. In nucleotides, the CDR3 is TGTGCCAGCAGTTTCAGGACAGGGTTGAACACTGAAGCTTCCTTT. This sequence encodes CASSFRTGLNTEASF. The chain employs TRBV28 and TRBJ1-1; 8 bases line up with TRBD1. The CDR3 is made up of 15 amino acids. Germline V gene sequence: CDR1 MDHEN, CDR2 SYDVKM. Based on the CDR3 plus reference TRBV28 and TRBJ1-1, the full variable domain is DVKVTQSSRYLVKRTGEKVFLECVQDMDHENMFWYRQDPGLGLRLIYFSYDVKMKEKGDIPEGYSVSREKKERFSLILESASTNQTSMYLCASSFRTGLNTEASFGQGTRLTVV.

In its sample, this clone was seen a few times. The V call is TRBV6-6, the J call TRBJ2-7; 8 bases map to TRBD2. Germline-derived CDR1 and CDR2 are MNHNY and SVGAGI (reference sequence). This CDR3 has 15 amino acids. V was clipped by 2 bases and J by 0 bases; unmatched bases: 3. The CDR3 region has the DNA TGTGCCAGCAGTTACGAGCGGGAGACCTCCTACGAGCAGTACTTC. Translated: CASSYERETSYEQYF.

The chain links TRBV7-8 to TRBJ2-3; D possibly corresponds to TRBD2 (6 bases). The V gene's germline CDR1 is SGHVS and CDR2 FQNEAQ. The CDR3 is made up of 14 amino acids. With 5 bases removed from V and 3 bases from J, the gap between germline ends came to 12 bases. The CDR3, as DNA: TGTGCCAGCAGCCCCCGACTAGGAACAGATACGCAGTATTTT. It encodes CASSPRLGTDTQYF.

The V call is TRBV29-1, the J call TRBJ1-2; D is perhaps TRBD1 (5 bases). The V and J ends lost 1 base and 7 bases respectively, with 13 bases between them. The CDR3 covers 13 residues. Per germline, CDR1 SQVTM and CDR2 ANQGSEA. CDR3 DNA sequence: TGCAGCGTTGAAGGGATTACAGGTGTTGGCTACACCTTC. It encodes CSVEGITGVGYTF. The whole variable domain, remainder taken from reference TRBV29-1 and TRBJ1-2, is SAVISQKPSRDICQRGTSLTIQCQVDSQVTMMFWYRQQPGQSLTLIATANQGSEATYESGFVIDKFPISRPNLTFSTLTVSNMSPEDSSIYLCSVEGITGVGYTFGSGTRLTVV.